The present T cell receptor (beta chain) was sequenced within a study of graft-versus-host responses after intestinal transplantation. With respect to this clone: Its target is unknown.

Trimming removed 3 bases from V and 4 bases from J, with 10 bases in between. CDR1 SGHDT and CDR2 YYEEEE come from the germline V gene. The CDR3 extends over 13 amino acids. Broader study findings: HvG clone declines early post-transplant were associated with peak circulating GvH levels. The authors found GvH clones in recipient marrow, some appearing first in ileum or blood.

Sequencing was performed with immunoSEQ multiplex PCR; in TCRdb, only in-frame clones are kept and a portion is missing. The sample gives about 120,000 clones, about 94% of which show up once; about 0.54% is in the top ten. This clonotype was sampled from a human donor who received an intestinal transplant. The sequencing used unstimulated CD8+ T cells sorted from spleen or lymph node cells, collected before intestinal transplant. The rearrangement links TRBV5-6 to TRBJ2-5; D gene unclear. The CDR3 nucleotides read TGTGCCAGCAGCTCCACGGGTATAGAGACCCAGTACTTC. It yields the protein CASSSTGIETQYF.